This T cell receptor beta chain originates from a study of T-cell reconstitution after alpha-beta-depleted transplantation in children. The study's findings and limits: It was newly produced T cells that mostly accounted for T-cell counts and diversity one year after transplant. Several hundred expanded graft clones reportedly gave rise to the alpha-beta T cells present about two months after transplant. Recipient T cells and thymic progenitors that survived gave rise to the high TCRbeta diversity observed at day 60 in some patients.

Concerning this clonotype itself: Its target is not known.

The CDR3 runs 13 residues. Trimming removed 4 bases from V and 4 bases from J, with 11 bases in between. Germline CDR1 DFQATT, CDR2 SNEGSKA (reference sequence). Unique molecular identifiers were used to barcode this TCRbeta library. TCRdb used MiXCR to reprocess the PCR reads, holding one entry per CDR3 protein. The data contain 530,000 or so distinct CDR3 sequences, 25% to 30% of them singletons. The sequenced sample was PBMCs, obtained before TCRalphabeta/CD19-depleted stem cell transplant. The chain has TRBV20-1 and TRBJ2-1; the D is unclear. This receptor was obtained from a boy in the first two years of life with Wiskott-Aldrich syndrome, due to receive a stem cell transplant. CDR3 sequence (DNA): TGCAGTGCTACTCGGGCCATTTACAATGAGCAGTTCTTC. This sequence encodes CSATRAIYNEQFF.